This T cell receptor beta chain was obtained from a study of cytomegalovirus exposure and HLA in healthy donors. The PCR employed 60 Vbeta primers together with 13 Jbeta primers. Assay: immunoSEQ multiplex PCR; the TCRdb copy retains only in-frame clones and omits some. The ten top clones account for roughly 2.6%, within a sample of some 70,000 clones. Germline CDR1 is LNHNV and CDR2 is YYDKDF (reference sequence). The CDR3 runs to 17 residues. V lost 5 bases to trimming and J lost 6 bases; unmatched junction nucleotides: 16. This sequence was found in a man in his forties in good health and CMV-seronegative. Sequenced: PBMCs. The chain links TRBV15 to TRBJ2-1; 7 bases align to TRBD1. The chain's CDR3 is CATSFERAGGSFNEQFF. The CDR3 bases are TGTGCCACCAGCTTCGAGCGAGCAGGGGGTAGCTTCAATGAGCAGTTCTTC.